This T cell receptor beta chain is drawn from a study of T cell responses to AZD1222 COVID-19 vaccine. Clones were read by immunoSEQ multiplex PCR, and TCRdb kept only the in-frame ones, dropping some. This table holds 120,000 or so clones, approximately 83% found once. This CDR3 region has 12 residues. Deletions cut 4 bases from V and 5 bases from J, with 9 bases between. V usage is TRBV23-1 and J usage is TRBJ2-7, with no clear D. TRBV23-1 is known as an ORF, though its function is uncertain. This sequence was found in an adult in good health. The sample consisted of peripheral blood, taken on day 0 of AZD1222 vaccination. The CDR3 coding sequence is TGCGCCAGCAGTCCTAACAGCAACGAGCAGTACTTC. It encodes CASSPNSNEQYF.